A selection of T cell receptor beta chains follows, all from one sample in a study of cytomegalovirus exposure and HLA in healthy donors. Assay used: immunoSEQ multiplex PCR; TCRdb lists only in-frame clones, some missing. The table shows more than 150,000 clones, with 70% to 90% occurring only once. Sequencing was performed on PBMCs. These receptors were obtained from a young man in good health and CMV-seronegative. Both conserved end residues are part of each CDR3. The D gene is left open where the match is weak. Only part of the rows carry a size: once, few, many, or a class if the clone is expanded.

>TRBJ2-3|TRBV27|-|-
CASSSRIAGTDTQYF
TGTGCCAGCAGTTCGAGGATAGCCGGGACAGATACGCAGTATTTT
>TRBJ1-2|TRBV5-1|-|-
CASSLDRAGGYTF
TGCGCCAGCAGCTTGGACAGAGCAGGGGGCTACACCTTC
>TRBJ1-1|TRBV14|-|-
CASSPVEPRVEAFF
TGTGCCAGCAGCCCCGTTGAGCCTCGGGTTGAAGCTTTCTTT
>TRBJ2-7|TRBV4-1|-|-
CASSQVGSGFSYEQYF
TGCGCCAGCAGCCAAGTTGGGAGCGGGTTCTCCTACGAGCAGTACTTC
>TRBJ2-1|TRBV2|-|TRBD2
CASSGVAGGGNEQFF
TGTGCCAGCAGTGGGGTCGCGGGAGGGGGGAATGAGCAGTTCTTC
>TRBJ2-2|TRBV5-6|-|-
CASSFPQGRNTGELFF
TGTGCCAGCAGCTTCCCACAGGGACGGAACACCGGGGAGCTGTTTTTT
>TRBJ1-1|TRBV4-1|-|TRBD1
CASSQEGTGTEAFF
TGCGCCAGCAGCCAAGAAGGGACAGGGACCGAAGCTTTCTTT
>TRBJ2-7|TRBV18|-|TRBD2
CASSPTGTSIYEQYF
TGTGCCAGCTCACCAACCGGGACTAGCATCTACGAGCAGTACTTC
>TRBJ1-1|TRBV6-5|-|TRBD1
CASIEQGWYTEAFF
TGTGCCAGCATCGAACAGGGGTGGTACACTGAAGCTTTCTTT
>TRBJ2-7|TRBV6-6|-|-
CASSNPAYEQYF
TGTGCCAGCAGCAACCCAGCCTACGAGCAGTACTTC
>TRBJ2-3|TRBV4-3|-|-
CASSQDLSAISTDTQYF
TGCGCCAGCAGCCAAGATCTCAGCGCAATTTCCACAGATACGCAGTATTTT
>TRBJ2-5|TRBV5-6|-|-
CASSLGQGQGETQYF
TGTGCCAGCAGCTTGGGTCAGGGCCAGGGGGAGACCCAGTACTTC
>TRBJ1-5|TRBV6-7|-|-
CASSYLTRLNQPQHF
TGTGCCAGCAGTTACTTGACTAGGCTGAATCAGCCCCAGCATTTT
>TRBJ2-7|TRBV28|-|-
CASSLRHYEQYF
TGTGCCAGCAGTTTGAGGCATTACGAGCAGTACTTC
>TRBJ2-3|TRBV28|-|TRBD2
CATCRLAGGTDTQYF
TGTGCCACCTGTCGCCTAGCGGGGGGGACAGATACGCAGTATTTT
>TRBJ1-2|TRBV7-2|once|-
CASSYQAPNYGYTF
TGTGCCAGCAGTTACCAGGCTCCTAACTATGGCTACACCTTC
>TRBJ2-5|TRBV7-7|-|-
CASSPQGSGQETQYF
TGTGCTAGCAGCCCCCAGGGTAGCGGTCAAGAGACCCAGTACTTC
>TRBJ1-1|TRBV11-2|-|-
CASSSPPGGLNTEAFF
TGTGCCAGCAGCTCCCCACCCGGGGGGCTGAACACTGAAGCTTTCTTT
>TRBJ1-2|TRBV28|-|-
CASSPDFASYGYTF
TGTGCCAGCAGTCCCGACTTTGCCTCCTATGGCTACACCTTC
>TRBJ2-1|TRBV5-4|-|TRBD2
CASSLSSGANNEQFF
TGTGCCAGCAGCTTAAGTAGCGGGGCAAACAATGAGCAGTTCTTC
>TRBJ2-3|TRBV28|-|-
CASSSSGAGPSTDTQYF
TGTGCCAGCAGTTCCTCCGGCGCGGGGCCCAGCACAGATACGCAGTATTTT
>TRBJ1-4|TRBV11-2|-|TRBD1
CASSQARGQGTNEKLFF
TGTGCCAGCAGCCAAGCTAGAGGACAGGGCACTAATGAAAAACTGTTTTTT
>TRBJ2-1|TRBV7-9|few|-
CASQKGTNNEQFF
TGTGCCAGCCAAAAAGGGACAAACAATGAGCAGTTCTTC
>TRBJ2-2|TRBV6-4|-|TRBD1
CASRQGADTGELFF
TGTGCCAGCCGTCAGGGGGCCGACACCGGGGAGCTGTTTTTT
>TRBJ2-5|TRBV28|-|-
CASSLSGSETQYF
TGTGCCAGCAGTTTATCGGGGTCGGAGACCCAGTACTTC
>TRBJ2-1|TRBV5-1|once|-
CASSFGLNEQFF
TGCGCCAGCAGCTTTGGACTTAATGAGCAGTTCTTC
>TRBJ2-5|TRBV2|-|-
CAGRGYQETQYF
TGTGCCGGCCGGGGGTACCAAGAGACCCAGTACTTC
>TRBJ2-5|TRBV5-1|-|TRBD1
CASSPGQGKETQYF
TGCGCCAGCAGTCCGGGACAGGGGAAAGAGACCCAGTACTTC
>TRBJ1-2|TRBV5-1|-|TRBD1
CASSLGDSQLYGYTF
TGCGCCAGCAGCTTAGGGGACAGTCAATTATATGGCTACACCTTC
>TRBJ1-5|TRBV27|-|TRBD1
CASRGTGGDQPQHF
TGTGCCAGCAGGGGGACAGGAGGGGATCAGCCCCAGCATTTT
>TRBJ1-6|TRBV29-1|-|-
CSVGASGNSPLHF
TGCAGCGTTGGGGCAAGTGGGAATTCACCCCTCCACTTT
>TRBJ2-1|TRBV27|-|-
CASSIRGLGAAYNEQFF
TGTGCCAGCAGCATCCGTGGGCTGGGGGCCGCCTACAATGAGCAGTTCTTC
>TRBJ2-5|TRBV4-3|-|-
CASSQDVRRRLRETQYF
TGCGCCAGCAGCCAAGATGTCAGGAGGCGGCTGAGGGAGACCCAGTACTTC
>TRBJ1-2|TRBV6-5|few|TRBD1
CASSYALWDRGSGYTF
TGTGCCAGCAGTTACGCTCTCTGGGACAGGGGGTCTGGCTACACCTTC
>TRBJ2-7|TRBV4-1|few|-
CASSQALVYEQYF
TGCGCCAGCAGCCAAGCGCTAGTCTACGAGCAGTACTTC
>TRBJ2-3|TRBV6-1|-|-
CASSGGSLSTDTQYF
TGTGCCAGCAGTGGAGGGTCCCTCAGCACAGATACGCAGTATTTT
>TRBJ2-7|TRBV10-1|few|TRBD2
CASSDILAGGSYEQYF
TGCGCCAGCAGTGATATCCTAGCGGGTGGATCCTACGAGCAGTACTTC
>TRBJ2-7|TRBV11-2|-|-
CASERLLGGGSYEQYF
TGTGCCAGCGAACGTCTTCTAGGGGGAGGGAGCTACGAGCAGTACTTC
>TRBJ1-5|TRBV2|-|TRBD1
CASSAGTGRLYSNQPQHF
TGTGCCAGCAGTGCCGGGACAGGCCGACTTTATAGCAATCAGCCCCAGCATTTT
>TRBJ1-2|TRBV6-6|-|TRBD1
CASRSGQGVSGGYTF
TGTGCCAGCAGATCCGGACAGGGAGTGTCCGGTGGCTACACCTTC
>TRBJ2-1|TRBV5-4|-|-
CATDGRDWNEQFF
TGTGCTACTGACGGTCGGGATTGGAATGAGCAGTTCTTC
>TRBJ1-5|TRBV6-1|-|-
CASKDGQPQHF
TGTGCCAGCAAAGACGGGCAGCCCCAGCATTTT
>TRBJ2-7|TRBV9|-|TRBD2
CASSVAGTSGGEEQYF
TGTGCCAGCAGCGTAGCTGGAACTAGCGGGGGGGAGGAGCAGTACTTC
>TRBJ1-3|TRBV9|-|-
CASSVHQGIDTIYF
TGTGCCAGCAGCGTCCATCAGGGTATAGACACCATATATTTT
>TRBJ2-3|TRBV6-1|-|TRBD1
CASSAGDSTFGDTQYF
TGTGCCAGCAGTGCCGGGGACAGTACATTCGGCGATACGCAGTATTTT
>TRBJ2-3|TRBV7-9|-|-
CASSLRVSRTDTQYF
TGTGCCAGCAGCTTACGTGTTAGCCGGACAGATACGCAGTATTTT
>TRBJ1-2|TRBV27|-|TRBD1
CASSFGTANYGYTF
TGTGCCAGCAGTTTTGGGACAGCTAACTATGGCTACACCTTC
>TRBJ1-2|TRBV5-1|-|-
CASSFRQQNYGYTF
TGCGCCAGCAGCTTCAGGCAGCAGAACTATGGCTACACCTTC
>TRBJ1-1|TRBV19|-|-
CASSNPGGVAEAFF
TGTGCCAGTAGTAACCCAGGCGGGGTGGCGGAAGCTTTCTTT
>TRBJ2-1|TRBV4-1|-|TRBD2
CASSQEGGNIRNEQFF
TGCGCCAGCAGCCAAGAGGGGGGGAATATAAGAAATGAGCAGTTCTTC
>TRBJ1-2|TRBV29-1|-|TRBD1
CSVGRQGAVIGYTF
TGCAGCGTCGGGAGACAGGGGGCGGTTATTGGCTACACCTTC
>TRBJ2-3|TRBV4-1|-|TRBD2
CASSQISPGGLGTDTQYF
TGCGCCAGCAGCCAAATTTCTCCGGGAGGTTTAGGCACAGATACGCAGTATTTT
>TRBJ2-3|TRBV4-2|-|-
CASSLWTVNAFRAISTDTQYF
TGTGCCAGCAGCCTTTGGACAGTTAATGCATTCAGGGCCATTAGCACAGATACGCAGTATTTT